This entry concerns a single TCR beta chain. This sample was taken from a study of control samples from healthy donors and cancer patients. TCRdb keeps only in-frame clones here, not all; method: immunoSEQ multiplex PCR. The table records tens of thousands of clones, roughly 85% of them present only once. The CDR3 runs 15 residues. CDR1 MNHEY and CDR2 SVGEGT come from the germline V gene. After removal of 5 bases from V and 3 bases from J, the junction contained 7 bases not matched to a gene. The clonotype was recovered from a man aged 55 to 70 with head and neck cancer. The gene calls are TRBV6-2 or TRBV6-3 and TRBJ2-7; TRBD2 aligns across 10 bases. Sequenced: PBMCs. The CDR3 DNA reads as TGTGCCAGCAGTACCGGGACTAGCGACTACTACGAGCAGTACTTC. Translated, it gives CASSTGTSDYYEQYF.